This TCR beta chain was identified in a study of CD8+ T cells in alopecia areata. Study-level points and caveats: Shared TCR sequences were less clear between patients than in mice, possibly partly from HLA diversity.

This clone was found a few times. Its specificity is unknown. As the sequencing template, cDNA was produced by extracting RNA and reverse transcribing it. Using immunoSEQ multiplex PCR, the repertoire was profiled, and TCRdb retains in-frame clones only, with some absent. The data contain under 250,000 clones, roughly 50% of them singletons. Per the germline V gene, CDR1 is SEHNR and CDR2 is FQNEAQ (reference sequence). V was cut by 0 bases and J by 12 bases, with 11 bases left in between. The CDR3 totals 12 residues. The V and J genes are TRBV7-9 and TRBJ1-2, with D tentatively TRBD1 (6 bases). The sample was CD8+ T cells sorted from blood. The receptor comes from a human donor in good health. CDR3 sequence reads: CASSLAGKGDTF. CDR3 DNA: TGTGCCAGCAGCTTAGCCGGGAAGGGGGACACCTTC.